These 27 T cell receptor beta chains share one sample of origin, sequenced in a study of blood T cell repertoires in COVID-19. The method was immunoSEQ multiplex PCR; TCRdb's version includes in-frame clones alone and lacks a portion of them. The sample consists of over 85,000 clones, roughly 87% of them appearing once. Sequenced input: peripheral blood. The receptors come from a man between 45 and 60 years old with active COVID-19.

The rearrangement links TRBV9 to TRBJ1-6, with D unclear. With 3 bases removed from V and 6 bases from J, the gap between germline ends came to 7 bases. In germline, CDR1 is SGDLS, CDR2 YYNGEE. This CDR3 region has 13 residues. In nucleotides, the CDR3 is TGTGCCAGCAGCGAGGACTTTAATTCACCCCTCCACTTT. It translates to CASSEDFNSPLHF.

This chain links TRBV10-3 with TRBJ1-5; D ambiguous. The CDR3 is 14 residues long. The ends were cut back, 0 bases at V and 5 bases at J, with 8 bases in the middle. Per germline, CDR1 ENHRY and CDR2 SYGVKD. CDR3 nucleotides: TGTGCCATCAGTGAGTCTCCCGGGTATCAGCCCCAGCATTTT. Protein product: CAISESPGYQPQHF.

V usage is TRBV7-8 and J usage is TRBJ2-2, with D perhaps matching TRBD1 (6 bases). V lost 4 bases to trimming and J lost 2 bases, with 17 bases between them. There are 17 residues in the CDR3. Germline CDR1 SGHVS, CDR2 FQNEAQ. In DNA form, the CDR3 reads TGTGCCAGCAGCTCCTCCGGGACACCTTATAACACCGGGGAGCTGTTTTTT. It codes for CASSSSGTPYNTGELFF. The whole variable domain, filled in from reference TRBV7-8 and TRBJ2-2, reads GAGVSQSPRYKVAKRGQDVALRCDPISGHVSLFWYQQALGQGPEFLTYFQNEAQLDKSGLPSDRFFAERPEGSVSTLKIQRTQQEDSAVYLCASSSSGTPYNTGELFFGEGSRLTVL.

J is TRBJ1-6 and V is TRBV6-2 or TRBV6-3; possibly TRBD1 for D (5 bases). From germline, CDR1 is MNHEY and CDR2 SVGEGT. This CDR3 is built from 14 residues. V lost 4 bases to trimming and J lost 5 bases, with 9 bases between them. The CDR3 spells CASSFRQNNSPLHF. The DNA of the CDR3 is TGTGCCAGCAGTTTTCGACAGAATAATTCACCCCTCCACTTT.

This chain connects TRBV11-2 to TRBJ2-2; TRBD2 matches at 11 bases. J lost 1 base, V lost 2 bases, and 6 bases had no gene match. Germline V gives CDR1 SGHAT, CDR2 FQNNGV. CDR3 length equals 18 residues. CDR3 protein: CASSLHLAGGMNTGELFF. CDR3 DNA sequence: TGTGCCAGCAGCTTACACCTAGCGGGGGGCATGAACACCGGGGAGCTGTTTTTT.

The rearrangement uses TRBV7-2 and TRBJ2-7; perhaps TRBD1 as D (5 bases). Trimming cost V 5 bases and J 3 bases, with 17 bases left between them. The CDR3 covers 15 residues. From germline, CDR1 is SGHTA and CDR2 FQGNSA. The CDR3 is CASSRDRNSLYEQYF. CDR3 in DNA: TGTGCCAGCAGCCGCGACAGAAATTCCCTCTACGAGCAGTACTTC.

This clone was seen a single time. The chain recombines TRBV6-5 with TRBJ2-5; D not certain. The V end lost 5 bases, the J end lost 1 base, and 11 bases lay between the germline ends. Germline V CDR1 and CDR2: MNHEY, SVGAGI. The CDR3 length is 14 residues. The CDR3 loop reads CASSPSGGQETQYF. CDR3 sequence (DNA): TGTGCCAGCAGTCCTTCCGGTGGCCAAGAGACCCAGTACTTC.

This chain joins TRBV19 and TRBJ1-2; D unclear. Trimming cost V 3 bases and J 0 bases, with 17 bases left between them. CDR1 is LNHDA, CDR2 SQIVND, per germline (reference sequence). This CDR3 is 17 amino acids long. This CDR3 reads CASSIQYIKTSNYGYTF. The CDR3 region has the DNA TGTGCCAGTAGTATCCAATACATCAAAACCTCTAACTATGGCTACACCTTC.

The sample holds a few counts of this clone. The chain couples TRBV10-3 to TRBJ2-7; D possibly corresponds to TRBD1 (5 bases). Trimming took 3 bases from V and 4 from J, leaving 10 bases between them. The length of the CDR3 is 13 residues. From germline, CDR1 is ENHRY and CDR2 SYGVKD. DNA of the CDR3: TGTGCCATCAGTGACAGGGTGGGGTACGAGCAGTACTTC. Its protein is CAISDRVGYEQYF.

The CDR3 region is CSVGRGMATEAFF. The CDR3 region has the DNA TGCAGCGTTGGAAGGGGCATGGCCACTGAAGCTTTCTTT. J is TRBJ1-1 and V is TRBV29-1; possible D gene TRBD1, 5 bases. The CDR3 loop spans 13 amino acids. The V end lost 4 bases, the J end lost 4 bases, and 13 bases lay between the germline ends. Germline V gene sequence: CDR1 SQVTM, CDR2 ANQGSEA.

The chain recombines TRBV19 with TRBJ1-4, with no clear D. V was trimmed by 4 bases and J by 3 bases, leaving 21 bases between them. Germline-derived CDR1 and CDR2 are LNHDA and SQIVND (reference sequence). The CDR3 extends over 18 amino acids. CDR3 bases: TGTGCCAGTAGTAGCCGGCTTGGATTCGTGAGGGCTAATGAAAAACTGTTTTTT. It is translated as CASSSRLGFVRANEKLFF.

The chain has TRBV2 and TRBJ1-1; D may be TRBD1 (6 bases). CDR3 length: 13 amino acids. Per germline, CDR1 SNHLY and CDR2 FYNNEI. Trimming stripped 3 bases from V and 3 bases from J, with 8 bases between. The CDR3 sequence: CASSDRGDTEAFF. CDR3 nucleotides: TGTGCCAGCAGTGACAGGGGAGACACTGAAGCTTTCTTT. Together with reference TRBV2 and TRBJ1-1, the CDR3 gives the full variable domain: EPEVTQTPSHQVTQMGQEVILRCVPISNHLYFYWYRQILGQKVEFLVSFYNNEISEKSEIFDDQFSVERPDGSNFTLKIRSTKLEDSAMYFCASSDRGDTEAFFGQGTRLTVV.

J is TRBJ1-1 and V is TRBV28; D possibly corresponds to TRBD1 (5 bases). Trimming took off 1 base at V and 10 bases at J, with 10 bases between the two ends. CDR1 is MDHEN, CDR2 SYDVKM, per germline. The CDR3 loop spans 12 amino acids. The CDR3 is CASSLSGQGAFF. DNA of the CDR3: TGTGCCAGCAGTTTATCAGGGCAAGGAGCTTTCTTT.

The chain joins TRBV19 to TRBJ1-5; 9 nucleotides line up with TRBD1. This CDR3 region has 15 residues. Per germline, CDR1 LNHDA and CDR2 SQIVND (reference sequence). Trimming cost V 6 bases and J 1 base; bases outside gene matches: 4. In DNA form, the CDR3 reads TGTGCCAGTAGAACAGGGGGCGGAAGCAATCAGCCCCAGCATTTT. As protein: CASRTGGGSNQPQHF.

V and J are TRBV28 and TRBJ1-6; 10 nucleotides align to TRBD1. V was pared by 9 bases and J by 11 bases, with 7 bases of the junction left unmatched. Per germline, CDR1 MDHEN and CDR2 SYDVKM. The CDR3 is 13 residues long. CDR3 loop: CARGQGWGPPLHF. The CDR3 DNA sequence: TGTGCCAGGGGACAGGGGTGGGGGCCACCCCTCCACTTT.

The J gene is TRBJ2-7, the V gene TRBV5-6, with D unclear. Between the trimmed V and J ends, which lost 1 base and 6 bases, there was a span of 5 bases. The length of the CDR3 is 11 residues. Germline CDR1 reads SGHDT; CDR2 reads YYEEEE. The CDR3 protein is CASSLSIEQYF. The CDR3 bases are TGTGCCAGCAGCTTGTCTATCGAGCAGTACTTC. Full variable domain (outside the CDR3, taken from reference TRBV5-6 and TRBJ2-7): DAGVTQSPTHLIKTRGQQVTLRCSPKSGHDTVSWYQQALGQGPQFIFQYYEEEERQRGNFPDRFSGHQFPNYSSELNVNALLLGDSALYLCASSLSIEQYFGPGTRLTVT.

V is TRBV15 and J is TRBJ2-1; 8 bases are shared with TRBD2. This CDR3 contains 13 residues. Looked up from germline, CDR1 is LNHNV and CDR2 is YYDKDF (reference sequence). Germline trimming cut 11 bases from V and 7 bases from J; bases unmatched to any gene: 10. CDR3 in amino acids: CASGGVVGNEQFF. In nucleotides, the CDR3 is TGTGCCTCCGGGGGGGTGGTAGGAAATGAGCAGTTCTTC.

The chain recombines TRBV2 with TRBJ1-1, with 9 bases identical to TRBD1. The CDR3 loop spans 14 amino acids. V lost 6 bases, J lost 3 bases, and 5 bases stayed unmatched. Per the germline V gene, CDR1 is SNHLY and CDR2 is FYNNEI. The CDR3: CASRDRDRDTEAFF. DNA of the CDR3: TGTGCCAGCAGGGACCGGGACAGGGACACTGAAGCTTTCTTT. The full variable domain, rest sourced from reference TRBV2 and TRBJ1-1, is EPEVTQTPSHQVTQMGQEVILRCVPISNHLYFYWYRQILGQKVEFLVSFYNNEISEKSEIFDDQFSVERPDGSNFTLKIRSTKLEDSAMYFCASRDRDRDTEAFFGQGTRLTVV.

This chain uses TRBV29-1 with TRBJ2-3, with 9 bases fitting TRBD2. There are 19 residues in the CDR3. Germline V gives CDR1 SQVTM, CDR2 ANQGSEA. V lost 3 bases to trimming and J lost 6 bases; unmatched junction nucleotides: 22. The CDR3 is CSVERRAVTRGGAADTQYF. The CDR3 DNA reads TGCAGCGTTGAGCGGCGGGCAGTTACTCGCGGGGGGGCGGCGGATACGCAGTATTTT.

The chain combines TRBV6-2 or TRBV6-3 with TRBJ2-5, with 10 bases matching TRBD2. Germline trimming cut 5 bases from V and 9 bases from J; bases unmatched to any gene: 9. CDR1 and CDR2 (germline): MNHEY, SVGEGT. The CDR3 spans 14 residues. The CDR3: CASSEPSGGAAQYF. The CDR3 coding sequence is TGTGCCAGCAGTGAGCCGAGCGGGGGGGCCGCCCAGTACTTC.

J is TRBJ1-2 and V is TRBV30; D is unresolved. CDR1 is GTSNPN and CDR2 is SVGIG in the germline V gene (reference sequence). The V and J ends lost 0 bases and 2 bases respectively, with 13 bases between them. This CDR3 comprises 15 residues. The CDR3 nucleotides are TGTGCCTGGAGTGTACGGGCGGGGAGGAACTATGGCTACACCTTC. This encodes CAWSVRAGRNYGYTF.

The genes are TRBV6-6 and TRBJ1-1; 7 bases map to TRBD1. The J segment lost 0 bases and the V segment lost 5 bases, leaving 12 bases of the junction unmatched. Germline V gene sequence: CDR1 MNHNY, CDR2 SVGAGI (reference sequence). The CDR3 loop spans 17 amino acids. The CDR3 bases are TGTGCCAGCAGTCGTTACAGGGGAACTTTAGTGAACACTGAAGCTTTCTTT. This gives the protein CASSRYRGTLVNTEAFF.

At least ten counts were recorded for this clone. The CDR3 here is CASSPGGRSYQPQHF. In nucleotides, the CDR3 is TGTGCCAGCAGCCCAGGGGGACGAAGCTATCAGCCCCAGCATTTT. V is TRBV7-9 and J is TRBJ1-5, with 7 positions matching TRBD1. Germline-derived CDR1 and CDR2 are SEHNR and FQNEAQ (reference sequence). This CDR3 has 15 residues. V was pared by 5 bases and J by 5 bases, with 9 bases of the junction left unmatched.

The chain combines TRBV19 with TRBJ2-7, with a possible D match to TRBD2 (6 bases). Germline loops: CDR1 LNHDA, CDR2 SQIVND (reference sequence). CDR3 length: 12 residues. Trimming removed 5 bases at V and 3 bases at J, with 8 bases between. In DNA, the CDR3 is TGTGCCAGTAGTTTCGGGGGCTACGAGCAGTACTTC. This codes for CASSFGGYEQYF.

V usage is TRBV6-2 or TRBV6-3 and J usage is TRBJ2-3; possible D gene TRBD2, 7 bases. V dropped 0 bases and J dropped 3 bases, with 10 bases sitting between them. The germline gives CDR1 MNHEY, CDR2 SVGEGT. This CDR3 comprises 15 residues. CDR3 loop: CASSYSGGQTDTQYF. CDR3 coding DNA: TGTGCCAGCAGTTACTCGGGGGGGCAGACAGATACGCAGTATTTT.

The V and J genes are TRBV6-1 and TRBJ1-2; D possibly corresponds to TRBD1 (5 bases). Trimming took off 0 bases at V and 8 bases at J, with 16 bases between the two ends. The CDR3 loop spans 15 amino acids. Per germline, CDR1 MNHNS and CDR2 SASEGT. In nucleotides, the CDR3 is TGTGCCAGCAGTGAAGCGCATCAACCGGGACTAGGCTACACCTTC. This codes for CASSEAHQPGLGYTF.

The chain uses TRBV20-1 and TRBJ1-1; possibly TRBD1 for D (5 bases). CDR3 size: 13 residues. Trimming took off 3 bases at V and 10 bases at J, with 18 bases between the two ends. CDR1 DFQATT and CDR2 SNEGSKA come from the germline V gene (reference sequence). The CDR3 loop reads CSASKTVKALAFF. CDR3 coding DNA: TGCAGTGCTAGTAAGACAGTTAAGGCTCTAGCTTTCTTT.